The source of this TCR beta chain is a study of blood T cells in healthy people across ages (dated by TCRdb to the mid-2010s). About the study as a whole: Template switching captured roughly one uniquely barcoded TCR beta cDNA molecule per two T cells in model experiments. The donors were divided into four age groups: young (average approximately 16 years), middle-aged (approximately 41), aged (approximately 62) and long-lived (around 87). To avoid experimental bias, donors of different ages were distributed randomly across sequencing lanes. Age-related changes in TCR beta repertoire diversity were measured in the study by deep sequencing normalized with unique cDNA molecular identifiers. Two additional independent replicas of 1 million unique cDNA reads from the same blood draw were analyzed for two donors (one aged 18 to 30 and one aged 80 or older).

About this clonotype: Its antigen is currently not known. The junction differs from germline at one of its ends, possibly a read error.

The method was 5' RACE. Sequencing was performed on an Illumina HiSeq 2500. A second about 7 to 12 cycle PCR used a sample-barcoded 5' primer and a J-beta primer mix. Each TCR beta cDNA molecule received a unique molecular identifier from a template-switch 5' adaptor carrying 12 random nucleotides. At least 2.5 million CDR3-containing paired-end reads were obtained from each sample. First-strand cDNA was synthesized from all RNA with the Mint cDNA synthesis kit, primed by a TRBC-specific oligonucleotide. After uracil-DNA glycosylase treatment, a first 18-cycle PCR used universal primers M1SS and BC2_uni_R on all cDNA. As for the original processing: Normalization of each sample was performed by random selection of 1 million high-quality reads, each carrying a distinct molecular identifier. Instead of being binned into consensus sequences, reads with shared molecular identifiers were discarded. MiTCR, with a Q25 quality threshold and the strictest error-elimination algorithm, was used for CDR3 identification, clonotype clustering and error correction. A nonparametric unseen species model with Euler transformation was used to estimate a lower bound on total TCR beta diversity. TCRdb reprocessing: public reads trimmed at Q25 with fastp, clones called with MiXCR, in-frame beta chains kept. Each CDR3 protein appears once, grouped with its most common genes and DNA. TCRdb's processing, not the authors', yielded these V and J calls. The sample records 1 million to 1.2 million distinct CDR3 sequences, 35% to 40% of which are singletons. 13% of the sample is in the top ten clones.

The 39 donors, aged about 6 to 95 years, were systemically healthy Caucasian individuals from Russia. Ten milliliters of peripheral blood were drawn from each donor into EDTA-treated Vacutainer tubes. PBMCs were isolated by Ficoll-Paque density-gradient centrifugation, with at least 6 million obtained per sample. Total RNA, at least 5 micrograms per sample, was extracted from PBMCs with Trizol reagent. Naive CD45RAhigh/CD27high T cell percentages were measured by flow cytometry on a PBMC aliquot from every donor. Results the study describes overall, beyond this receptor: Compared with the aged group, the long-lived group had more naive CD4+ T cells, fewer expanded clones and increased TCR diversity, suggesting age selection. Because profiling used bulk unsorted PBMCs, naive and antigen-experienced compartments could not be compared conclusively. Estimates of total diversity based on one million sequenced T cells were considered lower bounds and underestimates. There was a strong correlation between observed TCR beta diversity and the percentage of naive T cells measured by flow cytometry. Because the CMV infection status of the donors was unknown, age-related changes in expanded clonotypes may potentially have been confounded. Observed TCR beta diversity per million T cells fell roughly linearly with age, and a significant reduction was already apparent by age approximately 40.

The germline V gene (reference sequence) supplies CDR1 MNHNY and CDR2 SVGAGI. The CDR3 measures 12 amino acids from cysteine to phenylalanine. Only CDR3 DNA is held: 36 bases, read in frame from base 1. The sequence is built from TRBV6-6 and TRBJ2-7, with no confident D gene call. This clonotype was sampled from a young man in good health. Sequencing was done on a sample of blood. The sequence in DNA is TGTGTCAGCAGTTACCTCCCCTCCGAGCAGTACTTC. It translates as CVSSYLPSEQYF.